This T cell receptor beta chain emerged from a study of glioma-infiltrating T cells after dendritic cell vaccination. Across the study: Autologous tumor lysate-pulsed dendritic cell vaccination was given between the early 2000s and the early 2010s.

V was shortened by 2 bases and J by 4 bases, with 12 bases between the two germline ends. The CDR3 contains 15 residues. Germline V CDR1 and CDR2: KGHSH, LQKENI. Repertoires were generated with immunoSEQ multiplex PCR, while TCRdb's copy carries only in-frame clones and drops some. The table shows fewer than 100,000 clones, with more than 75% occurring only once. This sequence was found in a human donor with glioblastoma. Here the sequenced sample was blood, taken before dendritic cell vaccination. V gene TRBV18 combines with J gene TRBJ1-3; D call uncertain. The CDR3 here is CASSPGRTGGNTIYF. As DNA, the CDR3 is TGTGCCAGCTCACCAGGGAGGACCGGAGGAAACACCATATATTTT.